These 8 T cell receptor beta chains came from one sample sequenced in a study of control samples from healthy donors and cancer patients. The assay was immunoSEQ multiplex PCR, and TCRdb's table has in-frame clones only and misses some. The sample records about 75,000 clones, approximately 88% being singletons. The sequenced sample consisted of blood. Receptor source: a man aged 50-59 years in good health.

This rearrangement joins TRBV7-2 to TRBJ2-5, with 9 positions matching TRBD1. CDR1 and CDR2 (germline): SGHTA, FQGNSA. Trimming took 0 bases from V and 5 from J; bases not matched to a gene: 4. This CDR3 contains 15 residues. In DNA, the CDR3 is TGTGCCAGCAGCTTAGCATGGGACAGGGTGGAGACCCAGTACTTC. Residues: CASSLAWDRVETQYF.

This chain links TRBV7-9 with TRBJ1-6; D is ambiguous. The CDR3 has 16 residues. The V and J ends lost 6 bases and 7 bases respectively, with 19 bases between them. The germline CDR1 and CDR2 sequences are SEHNR and FQNEAQ (reference sequence). For the CDR3, the DNA is TGTGCCAGCAGTAGAAGAGGGCCGGGTGACAATTCACCCCTCCACTTT. This translates into CASSRRGPGDNSPLHF.

The chain couples TRBV10-3 to TRBJ1-2, with a weak D call TRBD1 (5 bases). The CDR3 contains 16 residues. Deletions cut 8 bases from V and 0 bases from J, with 19 bases between. CDR1 and CDR2 from the germline V gene are ENHRY and SYGVKD. CDR3 loop: CAIWGGAGPSNYGYTF. The CDR3 coding sequence is TGTGCCATCTGGGGCGGGGCAGGGCCCTCTAACTATGGCTACACCTTC.

V is TRBV19 and J is TRBJ2-7; TRBD1 matches 9 bases. Per germline, CDR1 LNHDA and CDR2 SQIVND (reference sequence). This CDR3 has 14 residues. Losses at the gene ends were 3 bases for V and 7 bases for J; bases not matched to a gene: 7. This CDR3 reads CASSIRDRAGEQYF. The CDR3 region has the DNA TGTGCCAGTAGTATTCGGGACAGGGCAGGAGAGCAGTACTTC.

The rearrangement joins TRBV28 to TRBJ2-7; D might be TRBD1 or TRBD2, each matching 5 bases. Germline V lookup: CDR1 MDHEN, CDR2 SYDVKM. This CDR3 is 17 amino acids long. V dropped 3 bases and J dropped 0 bases, with 18 bases sitting between them. The CDR3 bases are TGTGCCAGCAGTTTGGGTTTCGGGACGGCGAGCTCCTACGAGCAGTACTTC. It translates to CASSLGFGTASSYEQYF.

The V and J genes are TRBV9 and TRBJ2-5, with TRBD2 matching over 12 bases. The CDR3 has 16 residues. The V gene's germline CDR1 is SGDLS and CDR2 YYNGEE. Trimming cost V 0 bases and J 1 base; bases outside gene matches: 1. CDR3 nucleotides: TGTGCCAGCAGCGTAGGACTAGCGGGAGTCCAAGAGACCCAGTACTTC. Its protein is CASSVGLAGVQETQYF.

This chain links TRBV12-5 with TRBJ1-1; 8 nucleotides agree with TRBD1. The germline V gene encodes CDR1 LGHNT and CDR2 FRNRAP. This CDR3 has 12 residues. With V trimmed by 5 bases and J by 10 bases, 6 bases remained unmatched. CDR3 DNA sequence: TGTGCTAGTGGTCCCGGACAGGGATTAGCTTTCTTT. Translated, it gives CASGPGQGLAFF.

This clone appeared once. CDR3 region: CASHGGGEGGTDTQYF. The CDR3 nucleotides read TGTGCCAGTCATGGAGGGGGGGAGGGGGGCACAGATACGCAGTATTTT. V usage is TRBV6-6 and J usage is TRBJ2-3; possibly TRBD2 for D (7 bases). Germline loops: CDR1 MNHNY, CDR2 SVGAGI (reference sequence). V lost 9 bases to trimming and J lost 1 base, with 20 bases between them. This CDR3 contains 16 residues.